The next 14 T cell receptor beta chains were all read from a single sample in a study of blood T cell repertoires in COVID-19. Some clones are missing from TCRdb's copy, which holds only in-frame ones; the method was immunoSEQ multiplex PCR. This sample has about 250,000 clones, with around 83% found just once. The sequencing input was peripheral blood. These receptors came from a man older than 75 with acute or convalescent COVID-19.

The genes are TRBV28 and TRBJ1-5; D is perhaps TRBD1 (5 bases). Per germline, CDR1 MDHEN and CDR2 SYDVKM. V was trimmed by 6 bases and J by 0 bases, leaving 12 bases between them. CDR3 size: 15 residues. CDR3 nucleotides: TGTGCCAGCAGCACCGGGGGTTATAGCAATCAGCCCCAGCATTTT. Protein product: CASSTGGYSNQPQHF.

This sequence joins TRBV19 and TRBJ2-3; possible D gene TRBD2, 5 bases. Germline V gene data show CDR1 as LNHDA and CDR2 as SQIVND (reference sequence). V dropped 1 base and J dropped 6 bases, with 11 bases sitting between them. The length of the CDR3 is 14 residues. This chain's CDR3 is CASSIALSGDTQYF. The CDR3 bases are TGTGCCAGTAGTATAGCCCTATCGGGGGATACGCAGTATTTT.

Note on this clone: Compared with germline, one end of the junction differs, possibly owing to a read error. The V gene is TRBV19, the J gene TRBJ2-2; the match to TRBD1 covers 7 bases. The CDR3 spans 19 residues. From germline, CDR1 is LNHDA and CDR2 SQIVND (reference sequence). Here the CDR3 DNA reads TGTGCCAGTAGTATAGAAGTGTTGAGGGGACAGCCGAAGACCGGGGAGCTGTTTTTT. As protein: CASSIEVLRGQPKTGELFF.

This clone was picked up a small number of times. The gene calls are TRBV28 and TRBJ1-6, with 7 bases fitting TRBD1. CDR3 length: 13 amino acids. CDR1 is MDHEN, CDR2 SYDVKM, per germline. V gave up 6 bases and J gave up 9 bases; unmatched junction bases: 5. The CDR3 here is CASSGTVSSPLHF. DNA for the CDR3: TGTGCCAGCAGCGGGACAGTCAGTTCACCCCTCCACTTT.

The CDR3 here is CASSAGQGANTGELFF. DNA for the CDR3: TGCGCCAGCAGCGCGGGACAGGGGGCGAACACCGGGGAGCTGTTTTTT. J is TRBJ2-2 and V is TRBV5-1; 11 bases are a match to TRBD1. The length of the CDR3 is 16 residues. J was trimmed by 0 bases and V by 4 bases; bases with no gene match: 2. Germline V lookup: CDR1 SGHRS, CDR2 YFSETQ.

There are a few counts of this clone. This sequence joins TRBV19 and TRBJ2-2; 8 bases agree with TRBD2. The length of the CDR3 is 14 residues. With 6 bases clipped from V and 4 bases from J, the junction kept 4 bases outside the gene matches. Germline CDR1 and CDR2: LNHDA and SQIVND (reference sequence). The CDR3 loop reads CASRERGSTGELFF. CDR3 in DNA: TGTGCCAGTAGGGAGCGGGGGTCCACCGGGGAGCTGTTTTTT.

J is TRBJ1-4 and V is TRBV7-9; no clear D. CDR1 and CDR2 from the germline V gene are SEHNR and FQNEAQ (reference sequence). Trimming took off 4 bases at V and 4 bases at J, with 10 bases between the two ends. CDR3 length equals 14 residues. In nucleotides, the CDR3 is TGTGCCAGCAGCTCTGACCGGGGTAATGAAAAACTGTTTTTT. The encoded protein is CASSSDRGNEKLFF.

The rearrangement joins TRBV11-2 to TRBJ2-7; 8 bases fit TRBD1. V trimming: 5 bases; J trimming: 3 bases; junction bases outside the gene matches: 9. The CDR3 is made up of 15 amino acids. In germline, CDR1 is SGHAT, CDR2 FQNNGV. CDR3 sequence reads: CASSPITGGFYEQYF. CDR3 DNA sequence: TGTGCCAGCAGCCCCATAACAGGGGGGTTCTACGAGCAGTACTTC. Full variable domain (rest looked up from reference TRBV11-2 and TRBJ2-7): EAGVAQSPRYKIIEKRQSVAFWCNPISGHATLYWYQQILGQGPKLLIQFQNNGVVDDSQLPKDRFSAERLKGVDSTLKIQPAKLEDSAVYLCASSPITGGFYEQYFGPGTRLTVT.

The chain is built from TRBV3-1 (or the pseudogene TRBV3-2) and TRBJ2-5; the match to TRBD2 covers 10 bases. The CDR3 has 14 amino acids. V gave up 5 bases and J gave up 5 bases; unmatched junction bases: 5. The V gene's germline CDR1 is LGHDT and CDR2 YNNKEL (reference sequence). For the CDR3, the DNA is TGTGCCAGCAGCAGCGGGAGGGGAGGGGAGACCCAGTACTTC. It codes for CASSSGRGGETQYF.

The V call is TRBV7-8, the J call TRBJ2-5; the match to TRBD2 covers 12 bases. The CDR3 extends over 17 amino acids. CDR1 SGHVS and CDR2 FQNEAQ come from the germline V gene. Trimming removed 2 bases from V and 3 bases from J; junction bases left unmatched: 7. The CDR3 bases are TGTGCCAGCAGCTTAATTTCTAGCGGGAGGGTGAAAGAGACCCAGTACTTC. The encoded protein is CASSLISSGRVKETQYF. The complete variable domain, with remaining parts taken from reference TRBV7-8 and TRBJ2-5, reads GAGVSQSPRYKVAKRGQDVALRCDPISGHVSLFWYQQALGQGPEFLTYFQNEAQLDKSGLPSDRFFAERPEGSVSTLKIQRTQQEDSAVYLCASSLISSGRVKETQYFGPGTRLLVL.

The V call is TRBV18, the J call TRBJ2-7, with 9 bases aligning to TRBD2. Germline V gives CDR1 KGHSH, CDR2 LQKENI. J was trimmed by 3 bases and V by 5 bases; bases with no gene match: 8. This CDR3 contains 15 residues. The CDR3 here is CASSFSSGTNYEQYF. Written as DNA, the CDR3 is TGTGCCAGCTCATTTTCTAGCGGGACTAACTACGAGCAGTACTTC.

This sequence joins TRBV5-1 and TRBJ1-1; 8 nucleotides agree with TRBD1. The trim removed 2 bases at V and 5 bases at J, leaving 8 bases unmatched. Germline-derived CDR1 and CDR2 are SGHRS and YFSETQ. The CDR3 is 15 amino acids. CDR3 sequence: CASSFGQGPTTEAFF. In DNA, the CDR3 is TGCGCCAGCAGCTTCGGACAGGGCCCTACTACTGAAGCTTTCTTT. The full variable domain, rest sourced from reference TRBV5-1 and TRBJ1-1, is KAGVTQTPRYLIKTRGQQVTLSCSPISGHRSVSWYQQTPGQGLQFLFEYFSETQRNKGNFPGRFSGRQFSNSRSEMNVSTLELGDSALYLCASSFGQGPTTEAFFGQGTRLTVV.

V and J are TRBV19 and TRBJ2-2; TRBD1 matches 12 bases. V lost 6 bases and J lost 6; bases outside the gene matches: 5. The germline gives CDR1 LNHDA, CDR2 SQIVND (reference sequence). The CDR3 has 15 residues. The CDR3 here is CASSPGQGAPGELFF. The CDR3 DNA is TGTGCCAGTAGCCCGGGACAGGGGGCCCCCGGGGAGCTGTTTTTT.

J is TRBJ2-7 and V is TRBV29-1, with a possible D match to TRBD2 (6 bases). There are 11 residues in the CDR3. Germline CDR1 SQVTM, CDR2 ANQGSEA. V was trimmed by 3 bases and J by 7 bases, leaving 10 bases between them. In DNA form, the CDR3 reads TGCAGCGTTGACACGGGGGTTGAGCAGTACTTC. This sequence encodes CSVDTGVEQYF.